This T cell receptor (beta chain) derives from a study of cytomegalovirus exposure and HLA in healthy donors. Germline V CDR1 and CDR2: MGHRA, YSYEKL. The length of the CDR3 is 14 residues. V shed 1 base and J shed 8 bases, with 9 bases lying between them. This clone appeared a few times. It was with 60 Vbeta and 13 Jbeta primers that the PCR ran. Produced via immunoSEQ multiplex PCR; TCRdb's table is partial and in-frame only. The sample contains more than 90,000 clones, around three quarters of which appear only once. The chain has TRBV4-1 and TRBJ1-6; no clear D gene. The sequence was obtained from a human donor in good health. The sample was PBMCs. This CDR3 is CASSQVVRDSPLHF. DNA for the CDR3: TGCGCCAGCAGCCAAGTAGTGAGGGATTCACCCCTCCACTTT.